Below are 24 T cell receptor beta chains sequenced from a single sample in a study of siplizumab effects on memory and regulatory T cells. The data were produced by immunoSEQ multiplex PCR, yet TCRdb's version contains in-frame clones alone and is incomplete. Seen here are about 75,000 clones, about 92% observed once, and the top ten hold roughly 4.7%. Source material: CD8+ T cells sorted from blood. These receptors originate from a human donor in good health.

The chain is built from TRBV28 and TRBJ2-7, with D possibly matching TRBD2 (6 bases). The CDR3 is made up of 12 amino acids. Germline V lookup: CDR1 MDHEN, CDR2 SYDVKM. The ends were cut back, 7 bases at V and 3 bases at J, with 10 bases in the middle. The CDR3 DNA sequence: TGTGCCAGCAAGCAGGGAGGCTACGAGCAGTACTTC. Protein product: CASKQGGYEQYF.

This clone was picked up one time. V usage is TRBV21-1 and J usage is TRBJ2-7; TRBD2 was called by the table and not checked on the DNA. TRBV21-1 is recorded as a pseudogene. The CDR3 consists of 19 residues. CDR3 sequence: CASSKAYLAGHLVVYEQYF. CDR3 nucleotides: TGTGCCAGCAGCAAAGCGTACCTAGCGGGGCACCTAGTAGTCTACGAGCAGTACTTC.

The chain has TRBV2 and TRBJ2-7; no definite D call. The CDR3 sequence is 12 residues long. Germline CDR1 and CDR2: SNHLY and FYNNEI. Trimming cost V 5 bases and J 2 bases, with 7 bases left between them. CDR3 sequence: CASSWTAYEQYF. In DNA form, the CDR3 reads TGTGCCAGCAGTTGGACGGCCTACGAGCAGTACTTC. The entire variable domain, with the rest obtained from reference TRBV2 and TRBJ2-7, is as follows: EPEVTQTPSHQVTQMGQEVILRCVPISNHLYFYWYRQILGQKVEFLVSFYNNEISEKSEIFDDQFSVERPDGSNFTLKIRSTKLEDSAMYFCASSWTAYEQYFGPGTRLTVT.

The chain employs TRBV19 and TRBJ1-1; 8 nucleotides agree with TRBD1. The CDR3 spans 14 residues. Trimming at V came to 1 base and at J to 4 bases, leaving 2 bases not matched to a gene. Looked up from germline, CDR1 is LNHDA and CDR2 is SQIVND (reference sequence). The CDR3 nucleotides are TGTGCCAGTAGTATAGCAGGGGGCATCACTGAAGCTTTCTTT. Its protein is CASSIAGGITEAFF. Drawing the rest from reference TRBV19 and TRBJ1-1, the complete variable domain is DGGITQSPKYLFRKEGQNVTLSCEQNLNHDAMYWYRQDPGQGLRLIYYSQIVNDFQKGDIAEGYSVSREKKESFPLTVTSAQKNPTAFYLCASSIAGGITEAFFGQGTRLTVV.

This rearrangement joins TRBV5-1 to TRBJ2-7, with TRBD1 as a possible D gene (6 bases). The length of the CDR3 is 14 residues. The V and J ends lost 0 bases and 0 bases respectively, with 7 bases between them. In germline, CDR1 is SGHRS, CDR2 YFSETQ. CDR3 amino acids: CASSLGQDSYEQYF. CDR3 sequence (DNA): TGCGCCAGCAGCTTGGGACAGGACTCCTACGAGCAGTACTTC.

The chain joins TRBV4-3 to TRBJ2-6, with D perhaps TRBD2 (6 bases). V was shortened by 1 base and J by 0 bases, with 10 bases between the two germline ends. Per the germline V gene, CDR1 is LGHNA and CDR2 is YSLEER. This CDR3 has 17 residues. CDR3 coding DNA: TGCGCCAGCAGCCAAGTGGGAGGCTCCTCTGGGGCCAACGTCCTGACTTTC. It translates to CASSQVGGSSGANVLTF.

The CDR3 DNA sequence: TGTGCCAGTAGTATAAAGGTCACTGAAGCTTTCTTT. Encoded protein: CASSIKVTEAFF. The rearrangement links TRBV19 to TRBJ1-1; unclear D gene. CDR3 length: 12 amino acids. The V gene lost 2 bases and the J gene lost 4 bases, with 5 bases spanning the gap. Germline assignment: CDR1 LNHDA and CDR2 SQIVND (reference sequence).

This chain uses TRBV7-9 with TRBJ2-4; 7 nucleotides line up with TRBD1. Germline-derived CDR1 and CDR2 are SEHNR and FQNEAQ (reference sequence). This CDR3 has 15 amino acids. The trim removed 2 bases at V and 3 bases at J, leaving 4 bases unmatched. The CDR3 sequence is CASSLTGAGKNIQYF. For the CDR3, the DNA is TGTGCCAGCAGCTTAACAGGGGCGGGCAAAAACATTCAGTACTTC.

The chain has TRBV4-1 and TRBJ2-2; D not certain. V lost 2 bases and J 1 base, leaving 5 bases between the germline ends. In germline, CDR1 is MGHRA, CDR2 YSYEKL. This CDR3 is 14 amino acids long. The CDR3 DNA reads as TGCGCCAGCAGCCAAATCAGGAACACCGGGGAGCTGTTTTTT. Translated, it gives CASSQIRNTGELFF.

The chain recombines TRBV28 with TRBJ2-5; D might be TRBD1 (6 bases). The DNA end lines up better with TRBJ2-7; the J call may be wrong. CDR3 length: 13 residues. The germline gives CDR1 MDHEN, CDR2 SYDVKM. The CDR3 is CASSFQGSYEQYF. CDR3 nucleotides: TGTGCCAGCAGTTTCCAGGGGTCCTACGAGCAGTACTTC.

This chain links TRBV10-1 with TRBJ1-1, with 8 bases aligning to TRBD1. The germline V gene encodes CDR1 WNHNN and CDR2 SYGVQD (reference sequence). The CDR3 is 14 amino acids. The J segment lost 4 bases and the V segment lost 6 bases, leaving 7 bases of the junction unmatched. The CDR3 reads CASSDGTGITEAFF. In DNA, the CDR3 is TGCGCCAGCAGCGACGGGACAGGTATCACTGAAGCTTTCTTT.

The J gene is TRBJ2-2, the V gene TRBV4-1; D not resolved. This CDR3 is built from 12 residues. V lost 3 bases to trimming and J lost 6 bases, with 5 bases between them. Germline values: CDR1 MGHRA, CDR2 YSYEKL. For the CDR3, the DNA is TGCGCCAGCAGCCATGAATCCGGGGAGCTGTTTTTT. Translating gives CASSHESGELFF.

The chain couples TRBV5-4 to TRBJ1-1; TRBD1 agrees at 9 bases. Germline CDR1 reads SGHNT; CDR2 reads YYREEE (reference sequence). CDR3 length equals 15 residues. Unmatched junction bases numbered 7, after V lost 0 bases and J lost 7 bases. CDR3 DNA sequence: TGTGCCAGCAGCTTGGCCGGGACAGGGTATAATGAAGCTTTCTTT. It codes for CASSLAGTGYNEAFF.

This chain joins TRBV29-1 and TRBJ1-6, with D perhaps TRBD1 (5 bases). The CDR3 covers 12 residues. Trimming took off 6 bases at V and 11 bases at J, with 14 bases between the two ends. Per the germline V gene, CDR1 is SQVTM and CDR2 is ANQGSEA. DNA for the CDR3: TGCAGCGTCGAGGATCAGGGCCCACCCCTCCACTTT. It encodes CSVEDQGPPLHF.

The chain couples TRBV27 to TRBJ2-7, with TRBD2 identical over 11 bases. Germline V gene sequence: CDR1 MNHEY, CDR2 SMNVEV (reference sequence). CDR3 length: 14 amino acids. V was clipped by 8 bases and J by 1 base; unmatched bases: 4. CDR3 residues: CASALAGGSYEQYF. DNA for the CDR3: TGTGCCAGCGCGTTAGCGGGGGGGTCCTACGAGCAGTACTTC.

This chain joins TRBV9 and TRBJ2-1; 10 positions agree with TRBD2. The CDR3 sequence is 17 residues long. In germline, CDR1 is SGDLS, CDR2 YYNGEE. V lost 3 bases and J lost 5; bases outside the gene matches: 11. CDR3 protein: CASSAPRDTSGDNEQFF. For the CDR3, the DNA is TGTGCCAGCAGCGCACCCAGGGATACTAGCGGGGACAATGAGCAGTTCTTC.

The rearrangement links TRBV2 to TRBJ2-1; D not resolved. The CDR3 is 13 residues long. The germline V and J ends were trimmed by 4 bases and 3 bases, with 7 bases remaining between them. Germline V gene sequence: CDR1 SNHLY, CDR2 FYNNEI. CDR3 in DNA: TGTGCCAGCAGTGTTTCGATCTACAATGAGCAGTTCTTC. It yields the protein CASSVSIYNEQFF.

This sequence joins TRBV7-3 and TRBJ2-1; 14 nucleotides match TRBD2. V shed 5 bases and J 8 bases; nucleotides not matched to a gene: 5. CDR3 size: 15 residues. Germline V lookup: CDR1 SGHTA, CDR2 FQGTGA. In nucleotides, the CDR3 is TGTGCCAGCAGCCGACTAGCGGGGGGGCTCGATGAGCAGTTCTTC. Its translation is CASSRLAGGLDEQFF.

The gene calls are TRBV5-5 and TRBJ1-4; 8 bases fit TRBD1. The CDR3 is made up of 15 amino acids. V shed 0 bases and J 7 bases; nucleotides not matched to a gene: 5. The V gene's germline CDR1 is SGHKS and CDR2 YYEKEE (reference sequence). In nucleotides, the CDR3 is TGTGCCAGCAGCTTGGTAGGACAGGGTGTTGAAAAACTGTTTTTT. Translation gives CASSLVGQGVEKLFF. Filled out from reference TRBV5-5 and TRBJ1-4, the complete variable domain reads DAGVTQSPTHLIKTRGQQVTLRCSPISGHKSVSWYQQVLGQGPQFIFQYYEKEERGRGNFPDRFSARQFPNYSSELNVNALLLGDSALYLCASSLVGQGVEKLFFGSGTQLSVL.

V is TRBV19 and J is TRBJ1-4; D uncertain. The germline gives CDR1 LNHDA, CDR2 SQIVND (reference sequence). Trimming removed 5 bases from V and 7 bases from J, with 11 bases in between. This CDR3 is 13 amino acids long. As DNA, the CDR3 is TGTGCCAGTAGTGCCTTAAACGGTGAAAAACTGTTTTTT. Translating it yields CASSALNGEKLFF.

The genes are TRBV27 and TRBJ2-7, with 7 bases fitting TRBD2. Trimming took 1 base from V and 2 from J; bases not matched to a gene: 5. This CDR3 region has 15 residues. Germline V gene data show CDR1 as MNHEY and CDR2 as SMNVEV (reference sequence). CDR3 in amino acids: CASSLLGGGAYEQYF. The CDR3 region has the DNA TGTGCCAGCAGTTTATTGGGCGGGGGTGCCTACGAGCAGTACTTC.

The V and J genes are TRBV11-2 and TRBJ2-3, with unresolved D. V dropped 0 bases and J dropped 4 bases, with 8 bases sitting between them. This CDR3 spans 14 amino acids. CDR1 is SGHAT and CDR2 is FQNNGV in the germline V gene. CDR3 sequence (DNA): TGTGCCAGCAGCTTAGAAGTGCTGGCAGATACGCAGTATTTT. Translating it yields CASSLEVLADTQYF.

J is TRBJ2-5 and V is TRBV25-1; D tentatively fits TRBD1 or TRBD2 (5 bases each). The CDR3 is 15 residues long. The germline V gene has CDR1 MGHDK and CDR2 SYGVNS. The V end lost 3 bases, the J end lost 0 bases, and 11 bases lay between the germline ends. The CDR3, as DNA: TGTGCCAGCAGTGACGGGGCAGAACACCAAGAGACCCAGTACTTC. Translating it yields CASSDGAEHQETQYF.

V is TRBV30 and J is TRBJ1-2; perhaps TRBD1 as D (6 bases). CDR1 is GTSNPN, CDR2 SVGIG, per germline (reference sequence). There are 14 residues in the CDR3. Here the CDR3 DNA reads TGTGCTATAGGACAAGGGGGACAATACTATGGCTACACCTTC. It is translated as CAIGQGGQYYGYTF.